This entry lists 20 T cell receptor beta chains sequenced from one sample in a study of regulatory T cells in long-lasting Graves disease. Time point indicated: newly diagnosed GD, antithyroid drugs for less than 3 months. PBMCs provided the RNA from which the TCR library was made. Sequencing libraries for TCR beta were prepared with iRepertoire HTBI primers and Arm-PCR of CDR3 regions. TCRdb itself ran the multiplex PCR reads through MiXCR, one entry per CDR3 protein. In the table there are 350,000 to 500,000 distinct CDR3 sequences, about 15% of which are singletons. The same data also went into a second study, on T cells in Graves' hyperthyroidism and ophthalmopathy.

Sequenced here: peripheral blood mononuclear cells (PBMCs), sampled at new diagnosis, from a patient treated with antithyroid drugs. Source of these receptors: a woman in her 50s with Graves disease.

The V and J genes are TRBV6-1 and TRBJ2-1, with D unclear. V dropped 6 bases and J dropped 8 bases, with 14 bases sitting between them. CDR1 and CDR2 (germline): MNHNS, SASEGT. The CDR3 sequence is 13 residues long. CDR3 region: CASSDGRPDEQFF. The CDR3 nucleotides read TGTGCCAGCAGCGACGGCCGCCCCGATGAGCAGTTCTTC.

This clonotype was seen many times. This chain uses TRBV3-1 with TRBJ2-1, with TRBD2 matching over 9 bases. This CDR3 spans 14 amino acids. After removal of 5 bases from V and 9 bases from J, the junction contained 8 bases not matched to a gene. Germline lookup yields CDR1 LGHDT and CDR2 YNNKEL (reference sequence). This CDR3 is CASSSGTSWGEQFF. The CDR3 nucleotides read TGTGCCAGCAGCTCCGGGACTAGCTGGGGTGAGCAGTTCTTC.

In this sample, this clonotype turned up many times. V usage is TRBV5-1 and J usage is TRBJ2-3; TRBD2 agrees at 14 bases. From germline, CDR1 is SGHRS and CDR2 YFSETQ. V shed 6 bases and J 0 bases; nucleotides not matched to a gene: 6. The CDR3 length is 17 residues. The CDR3 DNA follows: TGCGCCAGCAACCCGGGACTAGCGGGAGCTAGCACAGATACGCAGTATTTT. It translates to CASNPGLAGASTDTQYF.

This clonotype occurred a few times. The CDR3 here is CASSESAGQETQYF. The CDR3 coding sequence is TGTGCCAGCAGCGAATCAGCGGGTCAAGAGACCCAGTACTTC. The V and J genes are TRBV7-3 and TRBJ2-5; TRBD2 might be the D (6 bases). Germline loops: CDR1 SGHTA, CDR2 FQGTGA. CDR3 length equals 14 residues. Trimming left V 5 bases short and J 2 bases short, with 12 bases between.

This clonotype has a handful of counts. This chain joins TRBV5-5 and TRBJ2-2; TRBD2 matches at 10 bases. Germline V CDR1 and CDR2: SGHKS, YYEKEE (reference sequence). The CDR3 has 17 amino acids. J was trimmed by 4 bases and V by 0 bases; bases with no gene match: 6. The CDR3 DNA is TGTGCCAGCAGCTTGGGGGCTAGCGGGAGATCCACCGGGGAGCTGTTTTTT. Amino acid sequence: CASSLGASGRSTGELFF.

This clonotype was seen a few times. The rearrangement uses TRBV6-1 and TRBJ2-1; no reliable D call. The CDR3 is 15 amino acids. Trimming cost V 8 bases and J 0 bases, with 14 bases left between them. Germline assignment: CDR1 MNHNS and CDR2 SASEGT. This chain's CDR3 is CASGVDSSSYNEQFF. The CDR3 DNA reads as TGTGCCAGCGGGGTAGACTCGAGCTCCTACAATGAGCAGTTCTTC.

This clonotype was seen ten or more times. The V and J genes are TRBV2 and TRBJ1-5; unclear D gene. Germline CDR1 is SNHLY and CDR2 is FYNNEI. CDR3 length equals 14 residues. The V end lost 3 bases, the J end lost 1 base, and 7 bases lay between the germline ends. The DNA for the CDR3 is TGTGCCAGCAGTGATGGGGTAAGCAATCAGCCCCAGCATTTT. Its translation is CASSDGVSNQPQHF.

This clonotype was seen more than once but under ten times. V usage is TRBV19 and J usage is TRBJ2-1, with a possible D match to TRBD2 (6 bases). The CDR3 covers 13 residues. V lost 9 bases and J lost 2, with 11 bases in between. The germline CDR1 and CDR2 sequences are LNHDA and SQIVND (reference sequence). CDR3 residues: CASASVAYNEQFF. DNA of the CDR3: TGTGCCAGCGCTAGCGTGGCCTACAATGAGCAGTTCTTC.

This clonotype has a count of ten or more. The genes are TRBV28 and TRBJ2-5; 9 nucleotides align to TRBD1. Trimming at V came to 9 bases and at J to 4 bases, leaving 6 bases not matched to a gene. Germline V gene data show CDR1 as MDHEN and CDR2 as SYDVKM. This CDR3 is 13 amino acids long. The CDR3 sequence: CASIQGAAETQYF. CDR3 sequence (DNA): TGTGCCAGTATACAGGGGGCCGCAGAGACCCAGTACTTC. The full variable domain, rest sourced from reference TRBV28 and TRBJ2-5, is DVKVTQSSRYLVKRTGEKVFLECVQDMDHENMFWYRQDPGLGLRLIYFSYDVKMKEKGDIPEGYSVSREKKERFSLILESASTNQTSMYLCASIQGAAETQYFGPGTRLLVL.

The rearrangement uses TRBV30 and TRBJ1-2, with unresolved D. From germline, CDR1 is GTSNPN and CDR2 SVGIG (reference sequence). CDR3 size: 14 residues. The germline V and J ends were trimmed by 1 base and 1 base, with 10 bases remaining between them. The CDR3 DNA sequence: TGTGCCTGGAGTGACGGAACACGTAACTATGGCTACACCTTC. This translates into CAWSDGTRNYGYTF.

The rearrangement joins TRBV10-1 to TRBJ2-2; the match to TRBD1 covers 7 bases. This CDR3 has 14 residues. Germline loops: CDR1 WNHNN, CDR2 SYGVQD (reference sequence). Trimming cost V 6 bases and J 3 bases; bases outside gene matches: 4. In DNA form, the CDR3 reads TGCGCCAGCAGAGACAGGGTCGACACCGGGGAGCTGTTTTTT. Protein: CASRDRVDTGELFF.

This clonotype has at least ten counts. This rearrangement joins TRBV5-1 to TRBJ2-1; TRBD1 matches at 7 bases. Germline V gene data show CDR1 as SGHRS and CDR2 as YFSETQ. This CDR3 has 12 amino acids. The trim removed 3 bases at V and 9 bases at J, leaving 3 bases unmatched. Here the CDR3 DNA reads TGCGCCAGCAGCTCGGGGACAGTTGAGCAGTTCTTC. Translation: CASSSGTVEQFF.

The sample holds a few counts of this clonotype. The chain combines TRBV27 with TRBJ2-7, with a possible D match to TRBD1 (5 bases). Germline values: CDR1 MNHEY, CDR2 SMNVEV (reference sequence). This CDR3 comprises 14 residues. The germline V and J ends were trimmed by 7 bases and 4 bases, with 17 bases remaining between them. Here the CDR3 reads CASIPGQGRYEQYF. The CDR3 bases are TGTGCCAGCATCCCCGGGCAGGGAAGGTACGAGCAGTACTTC.

Only a few counts were recorded for this clonotype. The rearrangement links TRBV7-8 to TRBJ2-3; D tentatively reads TRBD1 or TRBD2 (5 bases each). Germline V gives CDR1 SGHVS, CDR2 FQNEAQ. The CDR3 totals 15 residues. V was clipped by 5 bases and J by 1 base, with 13 bases between them. This CDR3 reads CASSRGVSGTDTQYF. The CDR3 DNA reads as TGTGCCAGCAGCAGAGGGGTGTCGGGCACAGATACGCAGTATTTT. Full variable domain (remainder filled in from reference TRBV7-8 and TRBJ2-3): GAGVSQSPRYKVAKRGQDVALRCDPISGHVSLFWYQQALGQGPEFLTYFQNEAQLDKSGLPSDRFFAERPEGSVSTLKIQRTQQEDSAVYLCASSRGVSGTDTQYFGPGTRLTVL.

This clonotype came up many times. The genes are TRBV3-1 and TRBJ2-5; D remains ambiguous. The CDR3 is 13 residues long. CDR1 LGHDT and CDR2 YNNKEL come from the germline V gene (reference sequence). Trimming cost V 1 base and J 2 bases, with 5 bases left between them. The CDR3 sequence is CASSQGRQETQYF. CDR3 bases: TGTGCCAGCAGCCAAGGCAGACAAGAGACCCAGTACTTC.

As concerns this clonotype: Since a much larger clone is just one base distant, this may be a read error. The chain carries TRBV11-2 and TRBJ1-5; D is uncertain. The DNA matches TRBJ1-6 better at its end, which makes the J call doubtful. CDR3 length: 14 amino acids. From germline, CDR1 is SGHAT and CDR2 FQNNGV. The CDR3 DNA is TGTGCCGGCAGCCCCGGGCAGAGTAATTCACCCCTCCACTTT. It specifies CAGSPGQSNSPLHF.

This clonotype occurred a few times. The rearrangement joins TRBV30 to TRBJ2-1; 10 bases fit TRBD2. The CDR3 runs 13 residues. Per the germline V gene, CDR1 is GTSNPN and CDR2 is SVGIG (reference sequence). This CDR3 is CASEAGGPSEQFF. The CDR3 DNA follows: TGTGCTTCCGAAGCGGGAGGGCCGAGTGAGCAGTTCTTC. Full variable domain (outside the CDR3, taken from reference TRBV30 and TRBJ2-1): SQTIHQWPATLVQPVGSPLSLECTVEGTSNPNLYWYRQAAGRGLQLLFYSVGIGQISSEVPQNLSASRPQDRQFILSSKKLLLSDSGFYLCASEAGGPSEQFFGPGTRLTVL.

Worth noting for this clonotype: Because the CDR3's place on the DNA is in doubt, the DNA is left out and the CDR3 is given as listed by TCRdb. V is TRBV2 and J is TRBJ2-5; no check of the table's D call, TRBD1, against the DNA was made. In germline, CDR1 is SNHLY, CDR2 FYNNEI. The CDR3 sequence runs 21 residues, both termini included. CDR3 loop: CASSPNQVDRGISVPGETQYF.

Note on this clonotype: Because the CDR3 is missing its conserved closing phenylalanine or tryptophan, this is likely a read error. CDR3 sequence: CASSHGQGEETQYL. CDR3 sequence (DNA): TGTGCCAGCAGCCACGGACAGGGTGAAGAGACCCAGTACCTC. The chain couples TRBV16 to TRBJ2-5; 8 nucleotides line up with TRBD1. The CDR3 is made up of 14 amino acids. In germline, CDR1 is KGHSY, CDR2 FQNENV. V gave up 3 bases and J gave up 3 bases; unmatched junction bases: 3.

This clonotype turned up a few times. The J gene is TRBJ2-3, the V gene TRBV6-1; TRBD2 agrees at 15 bases. With V trimmed by 3 bases and J by 5 bases, 15 bases remained unmatched. This CDR3 is built from 20 residues. The germline gives CDR1 MNHNS, CDR2 SASEGT. The CDR3 loop is CASSDLGLAGGSGDGDTQYF. The CDR3 nucleotides are TGTGCCAGCAGTGATTTGGGACTAGCGGGAGGTTCCGGGGACGGAGATACGCAGTATTTT.